Sequencing of this T cell receptor beta chain was carried out in a study of cytomegalovirus exposure and HLA in healthy donors. It was with 60 Vbeta and 13 Jbeta primers that the PCR ran. Some clones are missing from TCRdb's copy, which holds only in-frame ones; the method was immunoSEQ multiplex PCR. The sample shows 150,000 to 200,000 clones, approximately 80% of them seen only once. Germline V gene lookup returns CDR1 LNHDA and CDR2 SQIVND (reference sequence). V lost 0 bases to trimming and J lost 0 bases; unmatched junction nucleotides: 4. The CDR3 sequence is 18 residues long. The sample taken for sequencing was PBMCs. The chain combines TRBV19 with TRBJ2-6; 8 bases map to TRBD1. This clonotype originated in a woman in her forties in good health and CMV-seropositive. The CDR3 region has the DNA TGTGCCAGTAGTATAGAAGATCAGGGGGCCTCTGGGGCCAACGTCCTGACTTTC. Its translation: CASSIEDQGASGANVLTF.